The clone carrying this T cell receptor (beta chain) was detected only once. Its antigen remains unidentified. Genomic DNA (from each subset) was split evenly across several immunoSEQ plates. Replicate PCRs for sorted subsets used 200 ng DNA; this equaled 30,000 to 35,000 T cell genomes. Produced via immunoSEQ multiplex PCR; TCRdb's table is partial and in-frame only. The sample has around 690,000 clones, about nine tenths seen once. This entry belongs to a study of shared clonotypes between healthy human individuals. From germline, CDR1 is MNHEY and CDR2 SMNVEV (reference sequence). There are 14 residues in the CDR3. V was shortened by 2 bases and J by 7 bases, with 12 bases between the two germline ends. All the donors were Caucasian adults who lived in Nashville, Tennessee. Broader study findings: Researchers sampled blood only, noting tissue repertoires likely differ.

The genes are TRBV27 and TRBJ1-5; D not certain. The sample consisted of memory CD8+ T cells from PBMCs. The subset here: CD45RO+ cells pooled with CCR7-negative TemRA cells. The receptor comes from a man aged 18 to 30 in good health. Some clones in this sample may be carry-over from other donors' samples. The CDR3 DNA follows: TGTGCCAGCAGTTTAGTGGGGATAGGGCAGCCCCAGCATTTT. Protein: CASSLVGIGQPQHF.